The 5 T cell receptor beta chains below come from one sample, sequenced in a study of shared clonotypes between healthy human individuals. CD45RO-negative cells were positively selected for CCR7, leaving out terminally differentiated effector memory CD45RA+ cells. Profiled with immunoSEQ multiplex PCR; TCRdb holds only in-frame clones, not every one. Of approximately 1.9 million clones listed, around 93% are singletons. Input material: naive CD8+ T cells from PBMCs. These TCRs come from a man between 18 and 29 years old in good health. Some clones in this sample may be carry-over from other donors' samples.

The CDR3 region has the DNA TGTGCCAGCAGCCAAGATAAGCGGGAGCGGATCAATGAGCAGTTCTTC. Protein sequence: CASSQDKRERINEQFF. The chain links TRBV4-2 to TRBJ2-1; 8 bases are a match to TRBD2. The germline gives CDR1 LGHNA, CDR2 YNFKEQ. V shed 0 bases, J shed 6 bases, and the junction held 7 bases outside the gene matches. This CDR3 contains 16 residues.

The rearrangement links TRBV27 to TRBJ2-1; either TRBD1 or TRBD2 may supply D (5 bases each). Germline CDR1 MNHEY, CDR2 SMNVEV (reference sequence). V lost 7 bases to trimming and J lost 0 bases, with 16 bases between them. The CDR3 runs 16 residues. The CDR3 DNA reads as TGTGCCAGCACCCTGTGGAAGGGGAGCTCCTACAATGAGCAGTTCTTC. It is translated as CASTLWKGSSYNEQFF.

J is TRBJ2-2 and V is TRBV27; 12 bases agree with TRBD2. The junction had 9 bases not matched to a gene; V was cut back by 5 bases and J by 5 bases. Germline V gene sequence: CDR1 MNHEY, CDR2 SMNVEV (reference sequence). There are 17 residues in the CDR3. Here the CDR3 DNA reads TGTGCCAGCAGTCCCGCTAGCGGGAGGGCTTCGACCGGGGAGCTGTTTTTT. This sequence encodes CASSPASGRASTGELFF.

The genes are TRBV4-3 and TRBJ1-3; TRBD1 matches at 9 bases. Germline values: CDR1 LGHNA, CDR2 YSLEER. After removal of 3 bases from V and 4 bases from J, the junction contained 10 bases not matched to a gene. This CDR3 contains 17 residues. This CDR3 is CASSQGTGLNPGNTIYF. In nucleotides, the CDR3 is TGCGCCAGCAGCCAGGGGACAGGGTTGAATCCCGGAAACACCATATATTTT.

On this clone: The same CDR3 is also encoded by other DNA sequences in this sample. The chain links TRBV6-1 to TRBJ1-1, with D unclear. CDR1 is MNHNS, CDR2 SASEGT, per germline. Trimming stripped 1 base from V and 2 bases from J, with 8 bases between. The CDR3 is 14 amino acids. The CDR3 sequence: CASSEGRLNTEAFF. DNA of the CDR3: TGTGCCAGCAGTGAAGGGAGACTTAACACTGAAGCTTTCTTT.